The T cell receptor beta chain described here comes from a study of shared T cell receptors in the human thymus. The CDR3 has 15 residues. CDR1 is MDHEN and CDR2 is SYDVKM in the germline V gene. V was shortened by 3 bases and J by 1 base, with 12 bases between the two germline ends. The data were produced by immunoSEQ multiplex PCR, yet TCRdb's version contains in-frame clones alone and is incomplete. The sample includes some 660,000 clones, 87% seen only once; the top ten take 0.009% to 0.0095%. Separately, the same data were catalogued under a study of human thymus T cells. That report adds: Corrective heart surgery yielded the resections from which the thymus tissue came. Thymic and blood repertoires appeared to carry a bias in their V and J gene usage. Reports from related research described highly overlapping thymic repertoires among unrelated individuals.

V usage is TRBV28 and J usage is TRBJ1-1; TRBD1 is a possible D gene (6 bases). The sequencing input was thymocytes. This sequence was found in a boy in the first two years of life with a congenital heart defect. The CDR3 DNA follows: TGTGCCAGCAGTTTCACACAGGGAAAGAACACTGAAGCTTTCTTT. It codes for CASSFTQGKNTEAFF.